A single sample gave rise to the 20 T cell receptor beta chains below, sequenced in a study of T cells of healthy individuals. TCRdb called the 5' RACE reads again in MiXCR, with one record for every CDR3 protein. The sample has under 70,000 distinct CDR3 sequences, roughly 14% seen once. These receptors came from a human donor in good health.

The sample holds many counts of this clonotype. The chain links TRBV6-6 to TRBJ2-7; 9 bases fit TRBD2. With 10 bases clipped from V and 4 bases from J, the junction kept 14 bases outside the gene matches. Germline assignment: CDR1 MNHNY and CDR2 SVGAGI (reference sequence). This CDR3 has 15 residues. CDR3 in amino acids: CATTVGAGGRYEQYF. CDR3 nucleotide sequence: TGTGCCACCACAGTTGGGGCGGGGGGGCGGTACGAGCAGTACTTC.

The chain is built from TRBV5-5 and TRBJ2-3; 8 bases are a match to TRBD1. Germline-derived CDR1 and CDR2 are SGHKS and YYEKEE (reference sequence). This CDR3 has 17 amino acids. Trimming removed 5 bases from V and 0 bases from J; junction bases left unmatched: 11. CDR3 coding DNA: TGTGCCAGCAGTTACCACCCCCAGGGGGCAAGCACAGATACGCAGTATTTT. This translates into CASSYHPQGASTDTQYF.

This sequence joins TRBV7-9 and TRBJ2-7; 8 bases line up with TRBD2. The CDR3 extends over 16 amino acids. Germline CDR1 and CDR2: SEHNR and FQNEAQ (reference sequence). Trimming cost V 4 bases and J 1 base; bases outside gene matches: 9. CDR3 nucleotides: TGTGCCAGCAGCTCTTCGTCGGGACTAGGATCCTACGAGCAGTACTTC. This codes for CASSSSSGLGSYEQYF.

This clonotype was observed a few times. The gene calls are TRBV4-1 and TRBJ1-2; no clear D gene. The germline V gene encodes CDR1 MGHRA and CDR2 YSYEKL. V shed 0 bases and J shed 1 base, with 9 bases lying between them. This CDR3 has 15 residues. CDR3 coding DNA: TGCGCCAGCAGCCAAGAAGAAACGAGTAACTATGGCTACACCTTC. Translating it yields CASSQEETSNYGYTF.

With respect to this clonotype: Being one base from a much bigger clone, this may be a read error. The chain carries TRBV6-2 or TRBV6-3 and TRBJ1-6, with no clear D. The germline V gene has CDR1 MNHEY and CDR2 SVGEGT. This CDR3 has 11 residues. CDR3 loop: CASSLGSPFHF. CDR3 DNA: TGTGCCAGCAGTTTAGGATCACCCTTCCACTTT.

This clonotype was recorded many times. V usage is TRBV18 and J usage is TRBJ1-1; D not certain. Per the germline V gene, CDR1 is KGHSH and CDR2 is LQKENI. CDR3 length: 15 amino acids. V was pared by 5 bases and J by 4 bases, with 17 bases between. The DNA for the CDR3 is TGTGCCAGCTCAACGACGACACGTGGAGGCACTGAAGCTTTCTTT. It encodes CASSTTTRGGTEAFF.

This clonotype came up many times. J is TRBJ2-2 and V is TRBV30; 8 bases align to TRBD2. V shed 7 bases, J shed 7 bases, and the junction held 14 bases outside the gene matches. CDR3 size: 15 residues. Per germline, CDR1 GTSNPN and CDR2 SVGIG (reference sequence). The CDR3 DNA sequence: TGTGCCTCCCCAGTCGGGAGGGTGTACGGCGGGGAGCTGTTTTTT. Its translation is CASPVGRVYGGELFF.

This clonotype appeared a few times. The chain uses TRBV20-1 and TRBJ2-3, with TRBD2 matching 8 bases. Germline assignment: CDR1 DFQATT and CDR2 SNEGSKA (reference sequence). Unmatched junction bases numbered 6, after V lost 7 bases and J lost 0 bases. This CDR3 comprises 14 residues. CDR3 sequence reads: CSVTSGSSTDTQYF. Written as DNA, the CDR3 is TGCAGTGTCACTAGCGGTTCTAGCACAGATACGCAGTATTTT.

The chain carries TRBV7-3 and TRBJ1-2; TRBD1 is a possible D gene (6 bases). V lost 5 bases to trimming and J lost 4 bases, with 14 bases between them. Germline CDR1 reads SGHTA; CDR2 reads FQGTGA. The CDR3 is 14 amino acids. The CDR3 DNA reads TGTGCCAGCAGCCTTCGACAGGCTGGCTATGGCTACACCTTC. Its translation: CASSLRQAGYGYTF.

This clonotype was seen many times. The DNA of the CDR3 is TGCGCCAGCAGCTTCCATCGCGGAGTGGGGGATGAGCAGTTCTTC. This encodes CASSFHRGVGDEQFF. The genes are TRBV4-1 and TRBJ2-1, with D perhaps matching TRBD1 or TRBD2 (5 bases each). The CDR3 runs 15 residues. The germline gives CDR1 MGHRA, CDR2 YSYEKL. Trimming left V 5 bases short and J 8 bases short, with 19 bases between.

This chain uses TRBV5-3 with TRBJ1-2; D gene ambiguous. TRBV5-3 is noted as an ORF with a role that remains uncertain. This CDR3 is 14 amino acids long. V was clipped by 4 bases and J by 6 bases, with 16 bases between them. The CDR3 is CARSVQTVRDGYTF. In DNA form, the CDR3 reads TGTGCCAGAAGCGTCCAGACGGTGCGCGATGGCTACACCTTC.

This clonotype was seen at least ten times. The genes are TRBV20-1 and TRBJ1-2, with a possible D match to TRBD1 (6 bases). The CDR3 totals 16 residues. Germline CDR1 and CDR2: DFQATT and SNEGSKA (reference sequence). Trimming removed 1 base at V and 1 base at J, with 16 bases between. This CDR3 is CSARVQGSAFNYGYTF. CDR3 nucleotides: TGCAGTGCTAGAGTGCAGGGGTCTGCTTTTAACTATGGCTACACCTTC.

This clonotype was recorded a few times. The genes are TRBV5-6 and TRBJ2-3, with 7 nucleotides matching TRBD2. V gave up 2 bases and J gave up 4 bases; unmatched junction bases: 10. The CDR3 extends over 16 amino acids. Per germline, CDR1 SGHDT and CDR2 YYEEEE. The CDR3 nucleotides are TGTGCCAGCAGCTTTCTTGCCGGGAGGAGCGCAGATACGCAGTATTTT. Its protein product is CASSFLAGRSADTQYF.

The chain combines TRBV7-2 with TRBJ2-5; 8 nucleotides line up with TRBD1. The CDR3 is 17 amino acids. Germline CDR1 reads SGHTA; CDR2 reads FQGNSA. The ends lost 7 bases at V and 2 bases at J; junction bases unmatched: 15. CDR3 in DNA: TGTGCCAGCACCCTAAGAGGACAGGGCGGTACACAAGAGACCCAGTACTTC. This encodes CASTLRGQGGTQETQYF.

This clonotype was detected many times. This CDR3 reads CASSYPQAPYNEQFF. CDR3 DNA sequence: TGTGCCAGCAGTTACCCCCAGGCCCCCTACAATGAGCAGTTCTTC. The chain joins TRBV6-5 to TRBJ2-1; D is unclear. The germline CDR1 and CDR2 sequences are MNHEY and SVGAGI. V lost 2 bases, J lost 2 bases, and 10 bases lay in between. The CDR3 is 15 residues long.

This clonotype was seen ten or more times. V and J are TRBV20-1 and TRBJ2-2, with 8 bases fitting TRBD1. The CDR3 is 14 amino acids. The germline V gene encodes CDR1 DFQATT and CDR2 SNEGSKA (reference sequence). V dropped 3 bases and J dropped 3; count of bases not matched to a gene: 3. The CDR3 spells CSASRDRYTGELFF. The CDR3, as DNA: TGCAGTGCTAGCCGGGACAGGTACACCGGGGAGCTGTTTTTT.

This clonotype showed up many times. The rearrangement joins TRBV19 to TRBJ1-5; the D gene is possibly TRBD1 (5 bases). The V and J ends lost 4 bases and 4 bases respectively, with 14 bases between them. Germline loops: CDR1 LNHDA, CDR2 SQIVND (reference sequence). The CDR3 is 15 residues long. This chain's CDR3 is CASSTGADRNQPQHF. The DNA of the CDR3 is TGTGCCAGTAGTACTGGGGCCGATAGGAATCAGCCCCAGCATTTT. The complete variable domain, with remaining parts taken from reference TRBV19 and TRBJ1-5, reads DGGITQSPKYLFRKEGQNVTLSCEQNLNHDAMYWYRQDPGQGLRLIYYSQIVNDFQKGDIAEGYSVSREKKESFPLTVTSAQKNPTAFYLCASSTGADRNQPQHFGDGTRLSIL.

This clonotype was detected a few times. This chain uses TRBV2 with TRBJ2-5, with D possibly TRBD2 on 6 matching bases. Looked up from germline, CDR1 is SNHLY and CDR2 is FYNNEI. Trimming took 6 bases from V and 4 from J, leaving 18 bases between them. This CDR3 comprises 15 residues. As DNA, the CDR3 is TGTGCCAGCAGGGGGGACTGGGGGTTTGGAGAGACCCAGTACTTC. Translated: CASRGDWGFGETQYF.

This clonotype was seen at least ten times. The J gene is TRBJ2-2, the V gene TRBV20-1, with TRBD2 matching 13 bases. Germline loops: CDR1 DFQATT, CDR2 SNEGSKA (reference sequence). Trimming cost V 6 bases and J 9 bases; bases outside gene matches: 10. The CDR3 consists of 15 residues. CDR3: CSAYGLAGVGRELFF. In DNA, the CDR3 is TGCAGTGCCTACGGACTAGCGGGAGTTGGCCGGGAGCTGTTTTTT.

The V and J genes are TRBV24-1 and TRBJ1-6; D not resolved. CDR1 and CDR2 (germline): KGHDR, SFDVKD. The CDR3 spans 11 residues. V was shortened by 4 bases and J by 13 bases, with 7 bases between the two germline ends. DNA of the CDR3: TGTGCCACCAGTGAGTGGGCTCCCCTCCACTTT. This sequence encodes CATSEWAPLHF.